Presented here are 29 T cell receptor beta chains from one specimen sequenced in a study of siplizumab effects on memory and regulatory T cells. The table came from immunoSEQ multiplex PCR; TCRdb's copy has only in-frame clones and leaves some out. The table records 100,000 to 110,000 clones, more than 85% of them present only once. The sequenced material came from CD4+ T cells sorted from blood. These receptors were taken from a human donor in good health.

This clone was seen only a few times. The chain recombines TRBV27 with TRBJ1-4; 11 nucleotides match TRBD1. The CDR3 runs to 16 residues. Germline lookup yields CDR1 MNHEY and CDR2 SMNVEV (reference sequence). Trimming at V came to 5 bases and at J to 7 bases, leaving 9 bases not matched to a gene. CDR3 coding DNA: TGTGCCAGCAGTGCACAGCCCGGGACAGGGGGTGAAAAACTGTTTTTT. Protein sequence: CASSAQPGTGGEKLFF.

This clone has only a few counts. The genes are TRBV28 and TRBJ1-4, with D perhaps TRBD1 (5 bases). The CDR3 spans 15 residues. Trimming took 7 bases from V and 7 from J, leaving 19 bases between them. Germline V gene data show CDR1 as MDHEN and CDR2 as SYDVKM. The chain's CDR3 is CASTLGGKGGEKLFF. CDR3 coding DNA: TGTGCCAGCACCTTGGGGGGAAAGGGTGGTGAAAAACTGTTTTTT.

The J gene is TRBJ2-5, the V gene TRBV5-4; the match to TRBD2 covers 8 bases. Trimming at V came to 3 bases and at J to 5 bases, leaving 9 bases not matched to a gene. This CDR3 comprises 15 residues. The germline gives CDR1 SGHNT, CDR2 YYREEE (reference sequence). In nucleotides, the CDR3 is TGTGCCAGCAGCTATCTTTCCGGGGGGGCGGAGACCCAGTACTTC. This gives the protein CASSYLSGGAETQYF.

The rearrangement links TRBV9 to TRBJ2-7; D is possibly TRBD2 (6 bases). Germline CDR1 and CDR2: SGDLS and YYNGEE. The CDR3 totals 14 residues. Trimming removed 4 bases at V and 3 bases at J, with 14 bases between. CDR3 in amino acids: CASSIRDSGYEQYF. The CDR3 DNA is TGTGCCAGCAGCATCCGGGACTCCGGCTACGAGCAGTACTTC.

The CDR3, as DNA: TGTGCCAGCAGCTCTCAGCCCCCGCGGTACGAGCAGTACTTC. Its protein product is CASSSQPPRYEQYF. The chain employs TRBV28 and TRBJ2-7; D uncertain. The CDR3 runs to 14 residues. From germline, CDR1 is MDHEN and CDR2 SYDVKM. V dropped 6 bases and J dropped 4 bases, with 16 bases sitting between them. The variable domain in full, completed from reference TRBV28 and TRBJ2-7, reads DVKVTQSSRYLVKRTGEKVFLECVQDMDHENMFWYRQDPGLGLRLIYFSYDVKMKEKGDIPEGYSVSREKKERFSLILESASTNQTSMYLCASSSQPPRYEQYFGPGTRLTVT.

The chain carries TRBV14 and TRBJ1-2, with TRBD1 matching over 8 bases. Germline V gene sequence: CDR1 SGHDN, CDR2 FVKESK. The CDR3 consists of 16 residues. Losses at the gene ends were 4 bases for V and 4 bases for J; bases not matched to a gene: 11. The CDR3 DNA reads TGTGCCAGCAGCCCCAATAGTAGGACAGGGAGCTATGGCTACACCTTC. It codes for CASSPNSRTGSYGYTF. The complete variable domain, with remaining parts taken from reference TRBV14 and TRBJ1-2, reads EAGVTQFPSHSVIEKGQTVTLRCDPISGHDNLYWYRRVMGKEIKFLLHFVKESKQDESGMPNNRFLAERTGGTYSTLKVQPAELEDSGVYFCASSPNSRTGSYGYTFGSGTRLTVV.

This chain connects TRBV28 to TRBJ2-3, with 11 bases identical to TRBD2. The junction had 7 bases not matched to a gene; V was cut back by 8 bases and J by 3 bases. Germline CDR1 is MDHEN and CDR2 is SYDVKM. There are 15 residues in the CDR3. DNA for the CDR3: TGTGCCAGCCCGGCGACTAGCGGGGTAACAGATACGCAGTATTTT. Protein product: CASPATSGVTDTQYF.

This chain links TRBV4-1 with TRBJ2-5; D remains unclear. CDR1 is MGHRA and CDR2 is YSYEKL in the germline V gene. The CDR3 has 16 residues. Trimming removed 0 bases at V and 1 base at J, with 12 bases between. The CDR3: CASSQDRSVFQETQYF. CDR3 sequence (DNA): TGCGCCAGCAGCCAAGATCGATCGGTTTTCCAAGAGACCCAGTACTTC.

The chain couples TRBV7-6 to TRBJ2-7; 9 bases are shared with TRBD1. V dropped 4 bases and J dropped 3; count of bases not matched to a gene: 7. Germline V gives CDR1 SGHVS, CDR2 FNYEAQ. The CDR3 spans 15 residues. CDR3 nucleotides: TGTGCCAGCAGCTCTCAGACAGGGGGAATCTACGAGCAGTACTTC. This sequence encodes CASSSQTGGIYEQYF.

The J gene is TRBJ2-6, the V gene TRBV18, with D perhaps TRBD1 (5 bases). The V gene's germline CDR1 is KGHSH and CDR2 LQKENI. CDR3 size: 14 residues. Trimming left V 3 bases short and J 3 bases short, with 6 bases between. This CDR3 is CASSPDSGANVLTF. Written as DNA, the CDR3 is TGTGCCAGCTCACCCGACAGTGGGGCCAACGTCCTGACTTTC.

The J gene is TRBJ2-3, the V gene TRBV5-6; perhaps TRBD2 as D (7 bases). Germline assignment: CDR1 SGHDT and CDR2 YYEEEE. Trimming removed 2 bases from V and 4 bases from J, with 17 bases in between. The CDR3 runs 16 residues. The CDR3 nucleotides are TGTGCCAGCAGCTTACCCGCGGGGGCGGGTTCAGATACGCAGTATTTT. Translating it yields CASSLPAGAGSDTQYF.

The chain has TRBV19 and TRBJ1-6; D is perhaps TRBD1 (6 bases). Germline CDR1 and CDR2: LNHDA and SQIVND (reference sequence). The length of the CDR3 is 14 residues. V lost 6 bases to trimming and J lost 4 bases, with 10 bases between them. DNA for the CDR3: TGTGCCAGTAGGGATGGACAGTATAATTCACCCCTCCACTTT. Translating gives CASRDGQYNSPLHF.

V usage is TRBV28 and J usage is TRBJ2-1; D assignment may be TRBD1 or TRBD2 (5 bases each). The CDR3 is made up of 15 amino acids. The germline V and J ends were trimmed by 7 bases and 1 base, with 14 bases remaining between them. CDR1 is MDHEN and CDR2 is SYDVKM in the germline V gene. CDR3 loop: CASKGGGGSYNEQFF. The CDR3 nucleotides are TGTGCCAGCAAAGGTGGGGGTGGATCCTACAATGAGCAGTTCTTC.

CDR3 amino acids: CASSLAGGTDTQYF. The CDR3 DNA follows: TGTGCCAGCAGCTTAGCTGGGGGTACAGATACGCAGTATTTT. The J gene is TRBJ2-3, the V gene TRBV7-9, with D perhaps given as TRBD1 or TRBD2 (5 bases each). V dropped 0 bases and J dropped 3 bases, with 7 bases sitting between them. Germline CDR1 reads SEHNR; CDR2 reads FQNEAQ (reference sequence). This CDR3 region has 14 residues.

J is TRBJ2-2 and V is TRBV6-5; TRBD2 aligns across 8 bases. CDR3 length equals 16 residues. Germline V gives CDR1 MNHEY, CDR2 SVGAGI. Trimming at V came to 4 bases and at J to 0 bases, leaving 4 bases not matched to a gene. The CDR3 sequence: CASSWLAGTNTGELFF. As DNA, the CDR3 is TGTGCCAGCAGTTGGCTAGCGGGCACGAACACCGGGGAGCTGTTTTTT.

This chain connects TRBV5-1 to TRBJ1-1; D remains ambiguous. The V gene's germline CDR1 is SGHRS and CDR2 YFSETQ. Trimming removed 4 bases at V and 0 bases at J, with 7 bases between. This CDR3 spans 13 amino acids. This CDR3 is CASSMDLNTEAFF. DNA for the CDR3: TGCGCCAGCAGCATGGACCTGAACACTGAAGCTTTCTTT.

This sequence joins TRBV6-5 and TRBJ2-5; a possible D gene is TRBD2 (5 bases). The CDR3 consists of 14 residues. CDR1 MNHEY and CDR2 SVGAGI come from the germline V gene. Trimming took off 2 bases at V and 3 bases at J, with 10 bases between the two ends. The CDR3 DNA sequence: TGTGCCAGCAGTTACATAGGTAGCGAAGAGACCCAGTACTTC. It codes for CASSYIGSEETQYF.

This chain uses TRBV5-1 with TRBJ2-2; D is unclear. With 3 bases removed from V and 1 base from J, the gap between germline ends came to 4 bases. This CDR3 spans 13 amino acids. Germline-derived CDR1 and CDR2 are SGHRS and YFSETQ. The CDR3 loop reads CASSSLNTGELFF. CDR3 nucleotide sequence: TGCGCCAGCAGCTCATTGAACACCGGGGAGCTGTTTTTT.

The sample holds one count of this clone. The rearrangement joins TRBV7-2 to TRBJ2-3, with TRBD1 matching over 9 bases. Unmatched junction bases numbered 2, after V lost 0 bases and J lost 4 bases. The CDR3 runs 15 residues. Germline loops: CDR1 SGHTA, CDR2 FQGNSA. The DNA for the CDR3 is TGTGCCAGCAGCTTAGCGCGGACAGGGGCAGATACGCAGTATTTT. This gives the protein CASSLARTGADTQYF.

Remarks on this clone: The sample has other DNA sequences that encode this CDR3 too. The chain joins TRBV7-9 to TRBJ2-7; D is uncertain. The germline gives CDR1 SEHNR, CDR2 FQNEAQ (reference sequence). The ends were cut back, 1 base at V and 3 bases at J, with 4 bases in the middle. The CDR3 covers 12 residues. The CDR3 region is CASSLVGYEQYF. CDR3 in DNA: TGTGCCAGCAGCTTAGTCGGCTACGAGCAGTACTTC.

The V gene is TRBV7-3, the J gene TRBJ1-1, with 9 bases identical to TRBD1. Germline V gene data show CDR1 as SGHTA and CDR2 as FQGTGA. V was clipped by 4 bases and J by 1 base; unmatched bases: 10. The CDR3 has 17 amino acids. CDR3 amino acids: CASSSQPGQGPNTEAFF. The CDR3 DNA sequence: TGTGCCAGCAGCTCGCAACCGGGACAGGGACCGAACACTGAAGCTTTCTTT.

With respect to this clone: This specimen includes other DNA sequences encoding the same CDR3. The V call is TRBV7-2, the J call TRBJ2-5, with 10 bases identical to TRBD1. V dropped 5 bases and J dropped 2; count of bases not matched to a gene: 5. The CDR3 is 15 residues long. Germline CDR1 SGHTA, CDR2 FQGNSA. The DNA of the CDR3 is TGTGCCAGCAGCCTCGACAGGGGGCCGCAAGAGACCCAGTACTTC. Its translation is CASSLDRGPQETQYF.

The chain combines TRBV9 with TRBJ1-4; 7 nucleotides agree with TRBD1. J gave up 5 bases and V 0 bases, and 10 bases lay outside the gene matches. Germline V lookup: CDR1 SGDLS, CDR2 YYNGEE. This CDR3 region has 17 residues. The CDR3 sequence is CASSVDPPGQINEKLFF. CDR3 DNA: TGTGCCAGCAGCGTAGACCCTCCGGGACAGATCAATGAAAAACTGTTTTTT.

V usage is TRBV7-3 and J usage is TRBJ2-3, with D possibly being TRBD1 or TRBD2 (5 bases each). This CDR3 contains 12 residues. Germline assignment: CDR1 SGHTA and CDR2 FQGTGA. With 5 bases removed from V and 5 bases from J, the gap between germline ends came to 8 bases. CDR3 nucleotides: TGTGCCAGCAGCCGGGACGGAGATACGCAGTATTTT. Residues: CASSRDGDTQYF.

The V and J genes are TRBV28 and TRBJ2-2, with D uncertain. The CDR3 sequence is 15 residues long. CDR1 and CDR2 from the germline V gene are MDHEN and SYDVKM. Deletions cut 3 bases from V and 6 bases from J, with 14 bases between. CDR3 sequence: CASSLSGPSAGELFF. The CDR3 nucleotides are TGTGCCAGCAGTTTGTCGGGTCCTTCCGCCGGGGAGCTGTTTTTT. Filled out from reference TRBV28 and TRBJ2-2, the complete variable domain reads DVKVTQSSRYLVKRTGEKVFLECVQDMDHENMFWYRQDPGLGLRLIYFSYDVKMKEKGDIPEGYSVSREKKERFSLILESASTNQTSMYLCASSLSGPSAGELFFGEGSRLTVL.

The V and J genes are TRBV5-6 and TRBJ1-6; D is unresolved. Trimming shortened V by 0 bases and J by 8 bases, and 12 bases separated the two germline ends. Germline-derived CDR1 and CDR2 are SGHDT and YYEEEE. CDR3 length equals 15 residues. The CDR3 DNA sequence: TGTGCCAGCAGCTTGGGTCCCCATCGGGATTCACCCCTCCACTTT. This codes for CASSLGPHRDSPLHF.

This clone was seen a few times. J is TRBJ2-3 and V is TRBV6-1, with D perhaps matching TRBD1 (5 bases). CDR1 is MNHNS and CDR2 is SASEGT in the germline V gene. The CDR3 is 13 amino acids. V lost 5 bases and J lost 1, with 7 bases in between. The CDR3 nucleotides are TGTGCCAGCAGTCTCAGGGGCACAGATACGCAGTATTTT. This encodes CASSLRGTDTQYF.

The genes are TRBV18 and TRBJ2-5; D gene ambiguous. V was shortened by 3 bases and J by 2 bases, with 16 bases between the two germline ends. This CDR3 is built from 16 residues. Germline V CDR1 and CDR2: KGHSH, LQKENI. The CDR3 nucleotides read TGTGCCAGCTCACCGACGGTGGGGTTGGGGCAAGAGACCCAGTACTTC. As protein: CASSPTVGLGQETQYF.

The rearrangement links TRBV19 to TRBJ1-5, with D unclear. This CDR3 spans 14 amino acids. V lost 1 base to trimming and J lost 5 bases, with 9 bases between them. The germline V gene has CDR1 LNHDA and CDR2 SQIVND (reference sequence). The DNA for the CDR3 is TGTGCCAGTAGTATAGTGGAGGGTTATCAGCCCCAGCATTTT. This codes for CASSIVEGYQPQHF.